This TCR beta chain is drawn from a study of T cell changes during pregnancy in multiple sclerosis. CDR1 and CDR2 from the germline V gene are MDHEN and SYDVKM. Trimming left V 6 bases short and J 1 base short, with 13 bases between. The CDR3 spans 15 residues. This clone was observed once. Method: immunoSEQ multiplex PCR; TCRdb's copy keeps in-frame clones and lacks some. Of 70,000 to 75,000 clones listed, roughly 92% are singletons. The TCR comes from a female donor with multiple sclerosis, enrolled in a pregnancy study. This chain links TRBV28 with TRBJ1-5; D ambiguous. Sequenced here: peripheral blood, sampled in the second trimester of pregnancy. The CDR3 is CASSTYRGSNQPQHF. The CDR3 coding sequence is TGTGCCAGCAGCACGTACCGGGGAAGCAATCAGCCCCAGCATTTT.